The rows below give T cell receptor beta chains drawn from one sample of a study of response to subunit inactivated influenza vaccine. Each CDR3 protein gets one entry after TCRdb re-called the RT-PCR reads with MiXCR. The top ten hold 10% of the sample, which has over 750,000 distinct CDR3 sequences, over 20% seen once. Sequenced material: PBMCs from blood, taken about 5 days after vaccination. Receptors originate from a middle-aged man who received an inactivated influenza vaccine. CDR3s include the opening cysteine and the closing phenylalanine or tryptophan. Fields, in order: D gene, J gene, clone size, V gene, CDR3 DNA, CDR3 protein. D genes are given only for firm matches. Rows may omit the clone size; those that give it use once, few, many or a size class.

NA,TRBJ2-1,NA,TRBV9,TGTGCCAGCAGCGTAGCCCCGGGAAGGACCTACAATGAGCAGTTCTTC,CASSVAPGRTYNEQFF
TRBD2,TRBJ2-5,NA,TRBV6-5,TGTGCCAGCAGTTACCGCGGGACTAGCGGGAGGGCTGAGACCCAGTACTTC,CASSYRGTSGRAETQYF
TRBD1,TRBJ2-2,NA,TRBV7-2,TGTGCCAGCAGACCCGGGACAGGGATCACCGGGGAGCTGTTTTTT,CASRPGTGITGELFF
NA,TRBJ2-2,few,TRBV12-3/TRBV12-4,TGTGCCAGCAGGGCAGTGGGGATCACCGGGGAGCTGTTTTTT,CASRAVGITGELFF
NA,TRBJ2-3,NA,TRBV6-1,TGTGCCAGCAGTCGGTGGGAGGGGGGAGATACGCAGTATTTT,CASSRWEGGDTQYF
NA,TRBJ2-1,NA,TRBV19,TGTGCCAGTAGTTCCGCAGGGAGGCATGAGCAGTTCTTC,CASSSAGRHEQFF
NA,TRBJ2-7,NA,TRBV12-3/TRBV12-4,TGTGCCAGCAGCCGCTACGGGGGAAACGAGCAGTACTTC,CASSRYGGNEQYF
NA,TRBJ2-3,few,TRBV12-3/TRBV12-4,TGTGCCAGCAGCCGCCGATCTTCTGGCACAGATACGCAGTATTTT,CASSRRSSGTDTQYF
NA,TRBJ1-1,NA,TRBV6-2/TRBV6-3,TGTGCCAGCACCCGACCGCGAGGGGCCGCGGAAGCTTTCTTT,CASTRPRGAAEAFF
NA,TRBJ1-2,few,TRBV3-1,TGTGCCAGCAGCCTGCCCGGGACGGGTGAGGGCTACACCTTC,CASSLPGTGEGYTF
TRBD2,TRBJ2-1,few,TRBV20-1,TGCAGTGCTTCAGGACTAGCAGAAAGAGGGAATGAGCAGTTCTTC,CSASGLAERGNEQFF
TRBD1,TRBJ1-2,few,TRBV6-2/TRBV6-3,TGTGCCAGCAGATACCGGACAGGGGGCTCTAATGGCTACACCTTC,CASRYRTGGSNGYTF
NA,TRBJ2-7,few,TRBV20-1,TGCAGTGCTAGTGGGGCAACAACTTACGAGCAGTACTTC,CSASGATTYEQYF
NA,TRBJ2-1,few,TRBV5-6,TGTGCCAGCAGCTGGGGGGTTGCGCGCTCCTACAATGAGCAGTTCTTC,CASSWGVARSYNEQFF
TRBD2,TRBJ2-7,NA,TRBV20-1,TGCAGTGCTAGCGTACCGGGAGGCATCTACGAGCAGTACTTC,CSASVPGGIYEQYF
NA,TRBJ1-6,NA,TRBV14,TGTGCCAGCAGCCAAGTAGACTTTACCTCGGGACCCCTCCACTTT,CASSQVDFTSGPLHF
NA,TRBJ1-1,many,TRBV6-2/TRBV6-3,TGTGCCAGCAGTTACATGTTGCTGAACACTGAAGCTTTCTTT,CASSYMLLNTEAFF
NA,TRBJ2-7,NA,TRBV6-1,TGTGCCAGCAGTCGGGAACAGTCCATATACGAGCAGTACTTC,CASSREQSIYEQYF
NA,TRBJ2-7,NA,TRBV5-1,TGCGCCAGCAGCTCTGATCGAGGGACTCTCTCCTACGAGCAGTACTTC,CASSSDRGTLSYEQYF
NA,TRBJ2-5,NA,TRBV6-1,TGTGCCAGCAGTCCATTGACAGTTGGAGAGACCCAGTACTTC,CASSPLTVGETQYF
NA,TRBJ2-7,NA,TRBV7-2,TGTGCCAGCAGCTCGCCGCCGGACGAGCAGTACTTC,CASSSPPDEQYF
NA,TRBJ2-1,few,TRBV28,TGTGCCAGCACCGTTGCAGGAGGGCCGAAGGTGAATGAGCAGTTCTTC,CASTVAGGPKVNEQFF
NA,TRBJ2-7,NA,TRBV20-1,TGCAGTGTTTGGACGCCAAGGAGCTCCTACGAGCAGTACTTC,CSVWTPRSSYEQYF
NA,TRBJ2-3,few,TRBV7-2,TGTGCCAGCAGCCCCGGGGCCGGGGCAGATACGCAGTATTTT,CASSPGAGADTQYF
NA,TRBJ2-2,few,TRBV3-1,TGTGCCAGCAGCCAAGCTCCCGGGGAGCTGTTTTTT,CASSQAPGELFF
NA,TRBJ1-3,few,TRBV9,TGTGCCAGCAGCGTAGAGGTCAGGGGAACCTCTGGAAACACCATATATTTT,CASSVEVRGTSGNTIYF
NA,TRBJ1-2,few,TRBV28,TGTGCCAGCACTTCGTTGTTCTATGGCTACACCTTC,CASTSLFYGYTF
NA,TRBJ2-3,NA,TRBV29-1,TGCAGCGTTCCCGGGAGAGGTACGCAGTATTTT,CSVPGRGTQYF
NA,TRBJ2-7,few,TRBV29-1,TGCAGCGTTGTAGATACAGGGACCTACGAGCAGTACTTC,CSVVDTGTYEQYF
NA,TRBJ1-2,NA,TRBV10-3,TGTGCCATCAGTGAGCAGGAAAACTATGGCTACACCTTC,CAISEQENYGYTF
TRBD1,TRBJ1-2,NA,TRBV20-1,TGCAGTGCTAGAGGTCGGACAGGGAAGGACTATGGCTACACCTTC,CSARGRTGKDYGYTF
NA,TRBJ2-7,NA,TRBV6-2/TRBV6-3,TGTGCCAGCACCCGGGGGGCCTCCTACGAGCAGTACTTC,CASTRGASYEQYF
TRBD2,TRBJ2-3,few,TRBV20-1,TGCAGTGCTAGTCGCGGGACTAGCGGAGGGGATACGCAGTATTTT,CSASRGTSGGDTQYF
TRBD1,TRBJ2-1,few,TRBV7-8,TGTGCCAGCAGCACATGGACAGGGCACGACAATGAGCAGTTCTTC,CASSTWTGHDNEQFF
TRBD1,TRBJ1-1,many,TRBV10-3,TGTGCCATCAGTGAATCGGGACAGATGAACACTGAAGCTTTCTTT,CAISESGQMNTEAFF
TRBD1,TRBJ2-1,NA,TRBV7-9,TGTGCCAGCAGCTCAAGGGACAGGGGGCGGAATGAGCAGTTCTTC,CASSSRDRGRNEQFF
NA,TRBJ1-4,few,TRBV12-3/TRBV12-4,TGTGCCAGCAGTTCGGACAACGTCAATGAAAAACTGTTTTTT,CASSSDNVNEKLFF
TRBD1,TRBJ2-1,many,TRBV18,TGTGCCAGCTCAGTCCGCCAGGGGGTTATAGATGAGCAGTTCTTC,CASSVRQGVIDEQFF
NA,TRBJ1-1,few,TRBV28,TGTGCCAGCAGAGAAGGACAGATGAACACTGAAGCTTTCTTT,CASREGQMNTEAFF
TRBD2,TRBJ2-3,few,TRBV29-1,TGCAGCGTTTCGAGCGGGGGGAGCACAGATACGCAGTATTTT,CSVSSGGSTDTQYF
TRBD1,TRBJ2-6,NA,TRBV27,TGTGCCAGCAGCCCCGGGAGACAGGGGTCGGGGGCCAACGTCCTGACTTTC,CASSPGRQGSGANVLTF
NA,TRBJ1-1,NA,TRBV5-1,TGCGCCAGCAGCTTGGACAGTCCCTCAATTCCCACTGAAGCTTTCTTT,CASSLDSPSIPTEAFF
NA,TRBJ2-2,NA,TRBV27,TGTGCCAGCAGTCGCCAGGGATTCACCGGGGAGCTGTTTTTT,CASSRQGFTGELFF
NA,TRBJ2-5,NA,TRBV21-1,TGTGCCAGCAGCGACAGGGGCGAGGGAGAGACCCAGTACTTC,CASSDRGEGETQYF
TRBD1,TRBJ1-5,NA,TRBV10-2,TGCGCCAGCAGGGACAGGGCCTCCCAGCCCCAGCATTTT,CASRDRASQPQHF
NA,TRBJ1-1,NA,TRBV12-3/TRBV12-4,TGTGCCAGCAGACGCCGCCCCACTGAAGCTTTCTTT,CASRRRPTEAFF
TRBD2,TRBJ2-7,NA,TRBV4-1,TGCGCCAGCAGCCCCAACCCTAGCGGGGTATCCTACGAGCAGTACTTC,CASSPNPSGVSYEQYF
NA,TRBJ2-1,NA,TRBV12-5,TGTGCTAGTGGTTTAGAGAGGTCCTACAATGAGCAGTTCTTC,CASGLERSYNEQFF
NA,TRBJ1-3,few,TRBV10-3,TGTGCCATCAGTGTTGGAGAGACTGGAAACACCATATATTTT,CAISVGETGNTIYF
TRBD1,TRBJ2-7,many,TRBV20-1,TGCAGTGCTAGAGAAGGAGGACAGGGTAACTTC,CSAREGGQGNF
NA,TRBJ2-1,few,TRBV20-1,TGCAGTGCTAGTTGGGGGAGGCCAGGAAATGAGCAGTTCTTC,CSASWGRPGNEQFF
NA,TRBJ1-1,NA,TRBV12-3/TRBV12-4,TGTGCCAGCACTACAGGGCATCGGACTGAAGCTTTCTTT,CASTTGHRTEAFF
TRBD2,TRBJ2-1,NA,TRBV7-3,TGTGCCAGCAGCAAAAGCGGGAGGGTGGGGAATGAGCAGTTCTTC,CASSKSGRVGNEQFF
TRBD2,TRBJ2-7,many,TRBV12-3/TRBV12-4,TGTGCCAGCAGTCCAAGACTAGCGGGAGCCTACGAGCAGTACTTC,CASSPRLAGAYEQYF
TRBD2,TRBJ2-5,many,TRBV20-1,TGCAGTGCTAGAGACGGGACTAGCGGAGCGGGAGGATTC,CSARDGTSGAGGF